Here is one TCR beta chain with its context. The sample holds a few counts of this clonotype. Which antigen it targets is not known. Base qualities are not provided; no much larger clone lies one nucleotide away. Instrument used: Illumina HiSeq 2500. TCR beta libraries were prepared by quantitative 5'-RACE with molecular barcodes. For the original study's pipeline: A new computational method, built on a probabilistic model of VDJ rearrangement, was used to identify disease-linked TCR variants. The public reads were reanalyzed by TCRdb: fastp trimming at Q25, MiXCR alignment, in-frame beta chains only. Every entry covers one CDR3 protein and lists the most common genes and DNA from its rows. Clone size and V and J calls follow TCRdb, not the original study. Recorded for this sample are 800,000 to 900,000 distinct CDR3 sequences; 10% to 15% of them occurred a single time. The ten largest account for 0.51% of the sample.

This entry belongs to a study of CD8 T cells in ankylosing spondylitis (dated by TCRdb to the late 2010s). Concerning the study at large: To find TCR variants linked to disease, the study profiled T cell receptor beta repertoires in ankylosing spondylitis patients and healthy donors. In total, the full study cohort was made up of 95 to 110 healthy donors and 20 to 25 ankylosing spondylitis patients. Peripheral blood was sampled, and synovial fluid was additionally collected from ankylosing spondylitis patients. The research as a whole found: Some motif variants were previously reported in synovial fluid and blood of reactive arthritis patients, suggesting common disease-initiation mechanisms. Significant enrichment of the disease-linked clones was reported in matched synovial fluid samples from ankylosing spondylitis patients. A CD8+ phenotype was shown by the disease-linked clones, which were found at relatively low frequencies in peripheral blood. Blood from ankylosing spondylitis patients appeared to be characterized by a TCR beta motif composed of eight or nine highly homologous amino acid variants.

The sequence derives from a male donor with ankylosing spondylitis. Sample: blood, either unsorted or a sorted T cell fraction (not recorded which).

The CDR3 region: CASSLGSWYSTDTQYF. The nucleotide sequence is given as TGTGCCAGCAGCTTGGGGAGCTGGTACAGCACAGATACGCAGTATTTT. The sequence is built from TRBV7-2 and TRBJ2-3; possibly the D gene is TRBD2, per 5 matching bases. Taken from cysteine to phenylalanine, the CDR3 has 16 residues. Only the CDR3 portion is preserved as DNA: 48 bases, with reading frame beginning at the first base. Deletion took 3 bases off V and 0 bases off J, with a span of 13 bases between the germline ends. CDR1 SGHTA and CDR2 FQGNSA were looked up in the germline V gene.